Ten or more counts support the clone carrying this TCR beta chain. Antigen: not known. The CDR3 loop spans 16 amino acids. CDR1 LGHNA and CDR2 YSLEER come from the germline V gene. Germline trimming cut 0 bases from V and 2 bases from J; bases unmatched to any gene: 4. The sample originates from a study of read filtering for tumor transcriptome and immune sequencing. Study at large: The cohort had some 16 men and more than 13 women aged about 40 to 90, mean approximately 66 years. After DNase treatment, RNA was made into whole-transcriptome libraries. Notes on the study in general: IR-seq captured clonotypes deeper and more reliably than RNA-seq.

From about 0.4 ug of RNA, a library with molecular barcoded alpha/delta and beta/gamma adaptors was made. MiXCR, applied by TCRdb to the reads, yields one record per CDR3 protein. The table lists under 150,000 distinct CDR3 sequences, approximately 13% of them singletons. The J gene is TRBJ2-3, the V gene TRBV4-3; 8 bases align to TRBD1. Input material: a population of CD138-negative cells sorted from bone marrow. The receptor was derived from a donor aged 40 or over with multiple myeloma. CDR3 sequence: CASSQEGQVITDTQYF. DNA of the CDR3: TGCGCCAGCAGCCAAGAGGGACAGGTGATCACAGATACGCAGTATTTT.